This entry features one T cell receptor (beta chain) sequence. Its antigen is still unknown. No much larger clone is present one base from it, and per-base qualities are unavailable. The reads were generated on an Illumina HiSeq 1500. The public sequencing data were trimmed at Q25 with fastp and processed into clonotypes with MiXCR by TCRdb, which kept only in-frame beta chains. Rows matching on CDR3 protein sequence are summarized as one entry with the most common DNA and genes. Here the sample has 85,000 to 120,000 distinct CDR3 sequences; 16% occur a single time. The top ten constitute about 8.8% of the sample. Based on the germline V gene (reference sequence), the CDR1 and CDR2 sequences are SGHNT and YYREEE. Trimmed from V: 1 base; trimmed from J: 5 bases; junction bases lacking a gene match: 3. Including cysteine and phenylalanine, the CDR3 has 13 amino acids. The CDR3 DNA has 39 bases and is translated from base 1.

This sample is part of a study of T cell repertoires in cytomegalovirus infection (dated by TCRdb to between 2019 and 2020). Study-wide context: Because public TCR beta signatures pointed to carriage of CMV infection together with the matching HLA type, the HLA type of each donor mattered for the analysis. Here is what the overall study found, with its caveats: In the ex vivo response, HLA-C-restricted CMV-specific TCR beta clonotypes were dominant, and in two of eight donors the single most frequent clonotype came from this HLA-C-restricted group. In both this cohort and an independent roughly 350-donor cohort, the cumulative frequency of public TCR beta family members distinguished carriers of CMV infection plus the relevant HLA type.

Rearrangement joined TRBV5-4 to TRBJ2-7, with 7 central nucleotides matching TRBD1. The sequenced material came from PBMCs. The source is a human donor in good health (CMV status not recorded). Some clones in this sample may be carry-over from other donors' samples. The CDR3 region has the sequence CASSLYDRDEQYF. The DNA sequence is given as TGTGCCAGCAGCTTGTATGACAGGGACGAGCAGTACTTC.